This T cell receptor beta chain was sequenced for a study of blood T cell repertoires in COVID-19. Overall study context: Sources were T cells, B-cell-depleted T cells, or PBMCs; the material itself was cDNA or gDNA.

This table comes from immunoSEQ multiplex PCR, and its TCRdb copy is limited to in-frame clones, with some not included. The sample shows 150,000 to 250,000 clones, 75% to 85% of them seen only once. The CDR3 totals 15 residues. Per germline, CDR1 LNHDA and CDR2 SQIVND (reference sequence). V dropped 7 bases and J dropped 1; count of bases not matched to a gene: 7. The receptor was isolated from a man aged 40-50 years who had recovered from COVID-19. V is TRBV19 and J is TRBJ1-5; 7 bases are a match to TRBD1. Input material: PBMCs or T cells enriched from blood (not recorded which). DNA for the CDR3: TGTGCCAGTAAAATCCAGACAGGGAGCAATCAGCCCCAGCATTTT. It yields the protein CASKIQTGSNQPQHF.